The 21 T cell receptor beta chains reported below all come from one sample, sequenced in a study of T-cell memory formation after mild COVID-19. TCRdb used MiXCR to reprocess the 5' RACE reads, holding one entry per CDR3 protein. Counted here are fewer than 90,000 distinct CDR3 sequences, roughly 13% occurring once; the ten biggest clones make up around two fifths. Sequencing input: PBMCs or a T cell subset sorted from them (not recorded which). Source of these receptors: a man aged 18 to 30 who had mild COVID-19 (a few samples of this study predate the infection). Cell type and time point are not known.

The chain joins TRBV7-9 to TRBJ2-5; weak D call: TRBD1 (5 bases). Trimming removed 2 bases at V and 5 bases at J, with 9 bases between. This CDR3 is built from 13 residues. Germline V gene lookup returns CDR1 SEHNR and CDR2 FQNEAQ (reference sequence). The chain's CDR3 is CASSLSRDETQYF. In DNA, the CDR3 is TGTGCCAGCAGCTTATCCAGGGATGAGACCCAGTACTTC.

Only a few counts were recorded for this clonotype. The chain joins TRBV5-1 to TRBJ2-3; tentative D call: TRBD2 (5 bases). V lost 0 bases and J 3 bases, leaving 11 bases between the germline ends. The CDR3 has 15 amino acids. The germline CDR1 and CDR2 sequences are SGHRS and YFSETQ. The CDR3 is CASSLGFAGTDTQYF. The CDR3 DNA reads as TGCGCCAGCAGCTTGGGATTTGCGGGTACAGATACGCAGTATTTT. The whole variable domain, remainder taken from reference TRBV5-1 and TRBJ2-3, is KAGVTQTPRYLIKTRGQQVTLSCSPISGHRSVSWYQQTPGQGLQFLFEYFSETQRNKGNFPGRFSGRQFSNSRSEMNVSTLELGDSALYLCASSLGFAGTDTQYFGPGTRLTVL.

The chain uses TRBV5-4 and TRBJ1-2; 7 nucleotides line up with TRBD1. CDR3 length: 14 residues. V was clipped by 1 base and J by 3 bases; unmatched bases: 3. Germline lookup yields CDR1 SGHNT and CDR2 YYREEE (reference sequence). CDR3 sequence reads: CASSLTGVDYGYTF. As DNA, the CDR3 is TGTGCCAGCAGCTTGACAGGGGTAGACTATGGCTACACCTTC.

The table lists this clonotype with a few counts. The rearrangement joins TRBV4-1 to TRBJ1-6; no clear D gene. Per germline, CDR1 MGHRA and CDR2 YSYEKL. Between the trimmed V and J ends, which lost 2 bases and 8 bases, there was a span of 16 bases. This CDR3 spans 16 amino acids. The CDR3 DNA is TGCGCCAGCAGCCAACCGGGCCTCGAAAGGGATTCACCCCTCCACTTT. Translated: CASSQPGLERDSPLHF.

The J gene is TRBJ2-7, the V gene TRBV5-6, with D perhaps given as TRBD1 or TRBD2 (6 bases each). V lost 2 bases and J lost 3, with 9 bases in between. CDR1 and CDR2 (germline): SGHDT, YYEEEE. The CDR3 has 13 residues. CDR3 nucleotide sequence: TGTGCCAGCAGCTTCGGGGGCAACTACGAGCAGTACGTC. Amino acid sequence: CASSFGGNYEQYV.

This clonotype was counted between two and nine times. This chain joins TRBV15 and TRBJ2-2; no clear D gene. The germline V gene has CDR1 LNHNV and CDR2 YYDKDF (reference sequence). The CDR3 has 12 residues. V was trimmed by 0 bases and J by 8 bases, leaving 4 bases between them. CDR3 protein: CATSRDRGELFF. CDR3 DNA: TGTGCCACCAGCAGAGATCGAGGGGAGCTGTTTTTT.

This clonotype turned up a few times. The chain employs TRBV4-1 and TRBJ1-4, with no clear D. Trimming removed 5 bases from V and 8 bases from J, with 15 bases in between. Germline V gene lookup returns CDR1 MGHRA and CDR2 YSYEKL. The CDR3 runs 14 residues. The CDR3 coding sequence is TGCGCCAGCAGCTTCCGGGCGAATCGAGAAAAACTGTTTTTT. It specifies CASSFRANREKLFF.

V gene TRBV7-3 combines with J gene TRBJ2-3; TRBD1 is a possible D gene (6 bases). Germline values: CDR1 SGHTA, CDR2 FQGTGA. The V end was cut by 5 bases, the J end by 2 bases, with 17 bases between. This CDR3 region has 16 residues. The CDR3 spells CASSIQGRTDTDTQYF. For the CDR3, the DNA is TGTGCCAGCAGCATTCAGGGACGGACAGACACAGATACGCAGTATTTT.

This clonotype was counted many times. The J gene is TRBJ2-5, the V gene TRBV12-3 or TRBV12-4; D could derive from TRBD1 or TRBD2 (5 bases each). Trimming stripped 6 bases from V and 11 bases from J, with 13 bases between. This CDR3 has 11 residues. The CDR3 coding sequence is TGTGCCAGCAGCACCGGGACCTCACAGTACTTC. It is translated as CASSTGTSQYF.

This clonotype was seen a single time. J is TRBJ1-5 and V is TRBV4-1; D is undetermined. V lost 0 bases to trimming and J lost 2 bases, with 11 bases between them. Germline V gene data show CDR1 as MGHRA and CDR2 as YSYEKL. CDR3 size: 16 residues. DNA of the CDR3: TGCGCCAGCAGCCAAGAAGGTCCCGGGGGCAATCAGCCCCAGCATTTT. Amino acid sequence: CASSQEGPGGNQPQHF.

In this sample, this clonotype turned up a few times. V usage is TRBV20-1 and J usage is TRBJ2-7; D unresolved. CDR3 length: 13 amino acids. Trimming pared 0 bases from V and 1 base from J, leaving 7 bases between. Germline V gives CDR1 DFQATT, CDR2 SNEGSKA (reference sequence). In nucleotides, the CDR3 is TGCAGTGCTAGAGATCGAGCGTCCTACGAGCAGTACTTC. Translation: CSARDRASYEQYF.

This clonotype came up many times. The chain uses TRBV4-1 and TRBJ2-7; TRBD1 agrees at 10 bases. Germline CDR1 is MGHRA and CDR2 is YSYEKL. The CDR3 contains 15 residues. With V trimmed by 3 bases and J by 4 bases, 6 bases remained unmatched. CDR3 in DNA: TGCGCCAGCAGCCAGGGACAGGGGACCCGATACGAGCAGTACGTC. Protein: CASSQGQGTRYEQYV.

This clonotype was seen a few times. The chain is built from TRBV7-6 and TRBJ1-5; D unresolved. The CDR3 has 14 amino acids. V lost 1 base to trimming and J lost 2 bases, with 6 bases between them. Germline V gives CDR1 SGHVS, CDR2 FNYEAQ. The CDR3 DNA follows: TGTGCCAGCAGCTTAGGGGGTGGCAATCAGCCCCAGCATTTT. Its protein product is CASSLGGGNQPQHF.

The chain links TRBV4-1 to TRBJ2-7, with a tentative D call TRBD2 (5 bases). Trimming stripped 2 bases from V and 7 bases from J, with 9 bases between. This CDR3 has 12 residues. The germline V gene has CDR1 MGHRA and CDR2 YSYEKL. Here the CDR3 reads CASSQPGLEQYV. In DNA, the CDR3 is TGCGCCAGCAGCCAACCAGGACTTGAGCAGTACGTC.

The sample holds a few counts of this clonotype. CDR3 protein: CASSISLRGPQHF. Written as DNA, the CDR3 is TGTGCCAGTAGTATTTCCCTGCGGGGGCCCCAGCATTTT. V and J are TRBV19 and TRBJ1-5; D remains ambiguous. V lost 3 bases and J 9 bases, leaving 12 bases between the germline ends. Germline V gene sequence: CDR1 LNHDA, CDR2 SQIVND (reference sequence). The CDR3 is made up of 13 amino acids.

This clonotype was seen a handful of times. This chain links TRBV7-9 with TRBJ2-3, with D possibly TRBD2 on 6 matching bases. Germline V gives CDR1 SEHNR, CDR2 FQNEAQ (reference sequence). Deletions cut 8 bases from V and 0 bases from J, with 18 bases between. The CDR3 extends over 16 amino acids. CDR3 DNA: TGTGCCAGCCTGGGGGGTGCCGGGACTAGCACAGATACGCAGTATTTT. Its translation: CASLGGAGTSTDTQYF. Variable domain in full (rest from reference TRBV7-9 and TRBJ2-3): DTGVSQNPRHKITKRGQNVTFRCDPISEHNRLYWYRQTLGQGPEFLTYFQNEAQLEKSRLLSDRFSAERPKGSFSTLEIQRTEQGDSAMYLCASLGGAGTSTDTQYFGPGTRLTVL.

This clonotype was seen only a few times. CDR3 DNA: TGTGCCAGCAGCTTAGGAGGGGGGGCCTCTGAGCAGTACTTC. It codes for CASSLGGGASEQYF. V and J are TRBV7-2 and TRBJ2-7, with D possibly matching TRBD2 (7 bases). Looked up from germline, CDR1 is SGHTA and CDR2 is FQGNSA. Trimming removed 1 base at V and 7 bases at J, with 14 bases between. The CDR3 extends over 14 amino acids.

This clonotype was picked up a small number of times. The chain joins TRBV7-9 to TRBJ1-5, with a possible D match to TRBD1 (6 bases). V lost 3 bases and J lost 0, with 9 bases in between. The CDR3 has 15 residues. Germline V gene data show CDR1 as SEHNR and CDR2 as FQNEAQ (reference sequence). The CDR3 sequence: CASSFGQYSNQPQHF. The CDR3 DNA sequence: TGTGCCAGCAGCTTCGGACAGTATAGCAATCAGCCCCAGCATTTT. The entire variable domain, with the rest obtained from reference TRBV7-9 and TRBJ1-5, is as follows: DTGVSQNPRHKITKRGQNVTFRCDPISEHNRLYWYRQTLGQGPEFLTYFQNEAQLEKSRLLSDRFSAERPKGSFSTLEIQRTEQGDSAMYLCASSFGQYSNQPQHFGDGTRLSIL.

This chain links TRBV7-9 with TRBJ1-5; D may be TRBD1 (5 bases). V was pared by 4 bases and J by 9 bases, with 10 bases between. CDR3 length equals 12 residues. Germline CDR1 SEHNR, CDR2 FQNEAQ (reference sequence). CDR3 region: CASSSWGLPQHF. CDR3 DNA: TGTGCCAGCAGCTCCTGGGGGTTGCCCCAGCATTTT.

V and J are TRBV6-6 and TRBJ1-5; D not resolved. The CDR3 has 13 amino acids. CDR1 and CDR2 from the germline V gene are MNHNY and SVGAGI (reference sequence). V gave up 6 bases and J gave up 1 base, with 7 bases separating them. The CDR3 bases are TGTGCCAGCAGGCCCCAGAGCAATCAGCCCCAGCATTTT. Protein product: CASRPQSNQPQHF.

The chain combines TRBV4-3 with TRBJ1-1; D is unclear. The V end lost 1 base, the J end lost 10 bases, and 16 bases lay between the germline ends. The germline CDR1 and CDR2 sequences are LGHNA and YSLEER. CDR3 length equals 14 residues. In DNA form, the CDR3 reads TGCGCCAGCAGCCAAGGCGGGGAGGGAAGAGGAGCTTTCTTT. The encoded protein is CASSQGGEGRGAFF.